This entry lists 19 T cell receptor beta chains sequenced from one sample in a study of blood T cell repertoires in COVID-19 (dated by TCRdb to the early 2020s). Receptor amplification or capture employed the immunoSEQ multiplex PCR assay. Drawn from immuneACCESS, this table holds only the in-frame rearrangements with V and J called that TCRdb kept. Clones are partly lost; checked studies trace under half to an unresolved V gene and leave the rest unexplained. In all, the sample holds some 490,000 clones, and approximately 85% of those were seen once. Roughly 3.2% of the sample lies in the top ten. Sample: peripheral blood. The receptors shown here come from a human donor in a cohort sampled during active COVID-19.

The chain combines TRBV18 with TRBJ2-2; 11 bases are a match to TRBD1. The V gene's germline CDR1 is KGHSH and CDR2 LQKENI. This CDR3 contains 15 residues. V was clipped by 8 bases and J by 3 bases; unmatched bases: 5. CDR3 in amino acids: CASTWTGGHTGELFF. CDR3 bases: TGTGCCAGCACCTGGACAGGGGGCCACACCGGGGAGCTGTTTTTT.

This chain connects TRBV30 to TRBJ1-2; possible D gene TRBD1, 5 bases. The V gene lost 1 base and the J gene lost 8 bases, with 11 bases spanning the gap. The CDR3 spans 12 residues. Germline V lookup: CDR1 GTSNPN, CDR2 SVGIG (reference sequence). The CDR3 DNA follows: TGTGCCTGGAGTGCTGGAAAGGGGGGCTACACCTTC. It translates to CAWSAGKGGYTF.

The chain is built from TRBV3-1 (or the pseudogene TRBV3-2) and TRBJ2-2, with D tentatively TRBD1 (6 bases). V lost 7 bases, J lost 2 bases, and 11 bases lay in between. The CDR3 length is 14 residues. CDR1 and CDR2 from the germline V gene are LGHDT and YNNKEL (reference sequence). CDR3 region: CASIQGHNTGELFF. Here the CDR3 DNA reads TGTGCCAGCATCCAGGGACACAACACCGGGGAGCTGTTTTTT.

The V and J genes are TRBV25-1 and TRBJ2-1; D may be TRBD2 (6 bases). There are 14 residues in the CDR3. CDR1 is MGHDK and CDR2 is SYGVNS in the germline V gene. Trimming removed 7 bases from V and 5 bases from J, with 15 bases in between. The CDR3 here is CASTEGLLNNEQFF. CDR3 nucleotides: TGTGCCAGCACCGAGGGACTCCTTAACAATGAGCAGTTCTTC. Combining the CDR3 with reference TRBV25-1 and TRBJ2-1 gives the whole variable domain EADIYQTPRYLVIGTGKKITLECSQTMGHDKMYWYQQDPGMELHLIHYSYGVNSTEKGDLSSESTVSRIRTEHFPLTLESARPSHTSQYLCASTEGLLNNEQFFGPGTRLTVL.

V and J are TRBV6-6 and TRBJ1-1; D unclear. Deletions cut 7 bases from V and 4 bases from J, with 19 bases between. The germline V gene has CDR1 MNHNY and CDR2 SVGAGI (reference sequence). The CDR3 is made up of 15 amino acids. The CDR3 DNA is TGTGCCAGCATAGTTGGAGGCGCTATTCTCACTGAAGCTTTCTTT. Translation: CASIVGGAILTEAFF.

A single count supports this clone. The V gene is TRBV2, the J gene TRBJ1-5; 8 bases line up with TRBD1. Germline values: CDR1 SNHLY, CDR2 FYNNEI. The CDR3 extends over 14 amino acids. Trimming at V came to 3 bases and at J to 5 bases, leaving 3 bases not matched to a gene. In DNA, the CDR3 is TGTGCCAGCAGTGACATGACAGGGGATCAGCCCCAGCATTTT. Translating it yields CASSDMTGDQPQHF.

The V gene is TRBV11-2, the J gene TRBJ2-5, with D perhaps matching TRBD1 (5 bases). The germline gives CDR1 SGHAT, CDR2 FQNNGV. The CDR3 loop spans 17 amino acids. With 4 bases removed from V and 0 bases from J, the gap between germline ends came to 18 bases. As DNA, the CDR3 is TGTGCCAGCAGCTACGGTGACAGTCGATCTTACCAAGAGACCCAGTACTTC. This gives the protein CASSYGDSRSYQETQYF.

This chain connects TRBV5-5 to TRBJ1-1, with a possible D match to TRBD1 (6 bases). CDR3 size: 15 residues. Trimming took 2 bases from V and 2 from J, leaving 13 bases between them. Germline CDR1 SGHKS, CDR2 YYEKEE (reference sequence). CDR3 DNA: TGTGCCAGCAGCTTAGTATTAGGGGGAAACACTGAAGCTTTCTTT. Its protein product is CASSLVLGGNTEAFF.

V usage is TRBV20-1 and J usage is TRBJ1-2; the D is unclear. V dropped 1 base and J dropped 4 bases, with 4 bases sitting between them. The CDR3 extends over 11 amino acids. Germline V CDR1 and CDR2: DFQATT, SNEGSKA (reference sequence). The CDR3 here is CSARVAYGYTF. CDR3 coding DNA: TGCAGTGCTAGAGTGGCCTATGGCTACACCTTC.

The chain uses TRBV3-1 (or the pseudogene TRBV3-2) and TRBJ1-2; a possible D gene is TRBD1 (6 bases). Between the trimmed V and J ends, which lost 3 bases and 7 bases, there was a span of 9 bases. The CDR3 extends over 12 amino acids. Germline CDR1 LGHDT, CDR2 YNNKEL (reference sequence). The CDR3 DNA is TGTGCCAGCAGCCAGGGGGCCGCTGGCTACACCTTC. Its protein is CASSQGAAGYTF.

Worth noting for this clone: One end of the junction varies from germline; a read error may be responsible. This sequence joins TRBV7-3 and TRBJ2-7, with TRBD1 matching over 9 bases. In germline, CDR1 is SGHTA, CDR2 FQGTGA. The CDR3 totals 15 residues. In DNA, the CDR3 is TGTGCCAGCAGCCTAACCGGGACAGGGTGGGAAGAGCAGTACTTC. This encodes CASSLTGTGWEEQYF.

This clone has just one count. The chain carries TRBV28 and TRBJ2-5; a weak D match, TRBD2 (5 bases). V was shortened by 3 bases and J by 12 bases, with 11 bases between the two germline ends. The germline gives CDR1 MDHEN, CDR2 SYDVKM. The CDR3 is 11 amino acids. CDR3 amino acids: CASSLEAEKYF. CDR3 sequence (DNA): TGTGCCAGCAGTTTGGAGGCAGAGAAGTACTTC.

The DNA for the CDR3 is TGTGCCAGCAGTTTTGGGACAGCCCCTGAAGCTTTCTTT. Its translation: CASSFGTAPEAFF. The genes are TRBV6-6 and TRBJ1-1, with 7 nucleotides matching TRBD1. Trimming at V came to 4 bases and at J to 6 bases, leaving 5 bases not matched to a gene. This CDR3 comprises 13 residues. Germline V CDR1 and CDR2: MNHNY, SVGAGI (reference sequence).

This clone was detected a few times. The chain couples TRBV7-3 to TRBJ2-2; the match to TRBD1 covers 7 bases. CDR3 length: 18 residues. Germline CDR1 is SGHTA and CDR2 is FQGTGA. Trimming removed 6 bases from V and 0 bases from J; junction bases left unmatched: 13. The CDR3 DNA reads TGTGCCAGCAGTTCGAAGCCTCGAACAGGGGCGAACACCGGGGAGCTGTTTTTT. This gives the protein CASSSKPRTGANTGELFF.

The V call is TRBV27, the J call TRBJ1-5, with 8 positions matching TRBD1. The trim removed 5 bases at V and 3 bases at J, leaving 12 bases unmatched. There are 17 residues in the CDR3. The V gene's germline CDR1 is MNHEY and CDR2 SMNVEV (reference sequence). CDR3: CASSPRSGTGINQPQHF. The DNA for the CDR3 is TGTGCCAGCAGTCCCCGATCTGGGACAGGTATCAATCAGCCCCAGCATTTT.

J is TRBJ1-3 and V is TRBV7-6; D is unclear. V lost 3 bases and J 2 bases, leaving 11 bases between the germline ends. Germline loops: CDR1 SGHVS, CDR2 FNYEAQ. The CDR3 contains 15 residues. The CDR3 sequence: CASSLASPPGNTIYF. The DNA for the CDR3 is TGTGCCAGCAGCTTGGCTTCTCCCCCTGGAAACACCATATATTTT.

The chain is built from TRBV14 and TRBJ2-2; 12 nucleotides align to TRBD2. Germline V gene sequence: CDR1 SGHDN, CDR2 FVKESK. The CDR3 consists of 16 residues. V trimming: 4 bases; J trimming: 7 bases; junction bases outside the gene matches: 7. In DNA form, the CDR3 reads TGTGCCAGCAGCCTACGACTAGCGGGAGTGGGCGGGGAGCTGTTTTTT. Protein sequence: CASSLRLAGVGGELFF.

The chain carries TRBV27 and TRBJ1-1; D not resolved. The germline V gene has CDR1 MNHEY and CDR2 SMNVEV (reference sequence). This CDR3 region has 14 residues. V was clipped by 6 bases and J by 13 bases, with 24 bases between them. CDR3 sequence: CASRIFRGGGSYFF. The CDR3 nucleotides read TGTGCCAGCAGAATATTTCGCGGTGGAGGGTCTTATTTCTTT.

As for this clone: The identical CDR3 is also encoded by other nucleotide sequences in the sample. The chain links TRBV29-1 to TRBJ1-1; 8 bases match TRBD1. The CDR3 spans 12 residues. Germline V CDR1 and CDR2: SQVTM, ANQGSEA. V lost 7 bases, J lost 5 bases, and 6 bases stayed unmatched. In nucleotides, the CDR3 is TGCAGCGGTTACAGGGGGGGGACTGAAGCTTTCTTT. Translating gives CSGYRGGTEAFF.